Below are 22 T cell receptor beta chains sequenced from a single sample in a study of graft-versus-host responses after intestinal transplantation. Using immunoSEQ multiplex PCR, the repertoire was profiled, and TCRdb retains in-frame clones only, with some absent. The sample has 99,000 or so clones, roughly 82% seen once. The sample in question was PBMCs, obtained 255 days after intestinal transplant. These receptors came from a human patient who received an intestinal transplant, so some T cells may come from the graft donor.

The V gene is TRBV9, the J gene TRBJ1-3; no clear D gene. The CDR3 sequence is 14 residues long. V lost 0 bases and J 0 bases, leaving 4 bases between the germline ends. Germline lookup yields CDR1 SGDLS and CDR2 YYNGEE. The DNA for the CDR3 is TGTGCCAGCAGCGTAGGAGACTCTGGAAACACCATATATTTT. As protein: CASSVGDSGNTIYF.

The J gene is TRBJ2-3, the V gene TRBV9; D remains ambiguous. There are 13 residues in the CDR3. V was clipped by 0 bases and J by 1 base, with 3 bases between them. Per germline, CDR1 SGDLS and CDR2 YYNGEE. CDR3 nucleotides: TGTGCCAGCAGCGTAGTGGGCACAGATACGCAGTATTTT. Encoded protein: CASSVVGTDTQYF.

V is TRBV30 and J is TRBJ2-5; 9 bases match TRBD2. The CDR3 length is 14 residues. V lost 3 bases to trimming and J lost 4 bases; unmatched junction nucleotides: 6. Germline CDR1 reads GTSNPN; CDR2 reads SVGIG (reference sequence). The CDR3 spells CAWRAGGPVETQYF. CDR3 nucleotide sequence: TGTGCCTGGAGGGCGGGGGGGCCGGTAGAGACCCAGTACTTC. The whole variable domain, remainder taken from reference TRBV30 and TRBJ2-5, is SQTIHQWPATLVQPVGSPLSLECTVEGTSNPNLYWYRQAAGRGLQLLFYSVGIGQISSEVPQNLSASRPQDRQFILSSKKLLLSDSGFYLCAWRAGGPVETQYFGPGTRLLVL.

This chain uses TRBV6-5 with TRBJ2-1; 12 bases agree with TRBD2. This CDR3 has 15 amino acids. J was trimmed by 5 bases and V by 4 bases; bases with no gene match: 3. Germline lookup yields CDR1 MNHEY and CDR2 SVGAGI. In DNA, the CDR3 is TGTGCCAGCAGTTCAGGACTAGCGGGAAACAATGAGCAGTTCTTC. It specifies CASSSGLAGNNEQFF.

The chain employs TRBV28 and TRBJ2-7, with D possibly being TRBD1 (5 bases). The CDR3 spans 13 residues. V shed 5 bases and J shed 2 bases, with 10 bases lying between them. The germline V gene has CDR1 MDHEN and CDR2 SYDVKM. CDR3 DNA: TGTGCCAGCAGTCCCCACAGGCCCTACGAGCAGTACTTC. Its translation: CASSPHRPYEQYF.

The CDR3 DNA follows: TGTGCCAGCAGCCCGAGGGCGGGGATGGATACGCAGTATTTT. Its protein is CASSPRAGMDTQYF. The chain employs TRBV7-2 and TRBJ2-3; D may be TRBD2 (6 bases). V lost 5 bases and J lost 6, with 15 bases in between. The CDR3 spans 14 residues. Germline V gene data show CDR1 as SGHTA and CDR2 as FQGNSA.

The rearrangement links TRBV27 to TRBJ2-1; 8 positions match TRBD1. V gave up 4 bases and J gave up 2 bases; unmatched junction bases: 1. Germline V gives CDR1 MNHEY, CDR2 SMNVEV (reference sequence). There are 14 residues in the CDR3. CDR3 DNA sequence: TGTGCCAGCAGTTCGGACAGGGCCTACAATGAGCAGTTCTTC. Its protein product is CASSSDRAYNEQFF.

The V gene is TRBV10-2, the J gene TRBJ2-2, with D tentatively TRBD2 (5 bases). Germline CDR1 reads WSHSY; CDR2 reads SAAADI. CDR3 length: 15 residues. Trimming removed 4 bases from V and 3 bases from J, with 12 bases in between. The CDR3, as DNA: TGCGCCAGCAGTGGGAGCGGCCCATACACCGGGGAGCTGTTTTTT. Translation: CASSGSGPYTGELFF.

The chain links TRBV7-4 to TRBJ1-1, with a tentative D call TRBD1 (6 bases). V gave up 5 bases and J gave up 5 bases, with 18 bases separating them. The CDR3 has 15 amino acids. Germline lookup yields CDR1 SGHVT and CDR2 SQSDAQ. The CDR3: CASSRGRGPATEAFF. CDR3 nucleotide sequence: TGTGCCAGCAGCAGAGGACGGGGGCCCGCGACTGAAGCTTTCTTT.

The chain uses TRBV7-8 and TRBJ2-1; 12 bases agree with TRBD2. The CDR3 has 15 residues. From germline, CDR1 is SGHVS and CDR2 FQNEAQ. V shed 5 bases and J 4 bases; nucleotides not matched to a gene: 3. The CDR3 sequence: CASSRTSGAYNEQFF. The CDR3 DNA sequence: TGTGCCAGCAGCCGGACTAGCGGGGCATACAATGAGCAGTTCTTC.

This clone was counted between two and nine times. For the CDR3, the DNA is TGTGCCATCAGGGAATCCCTAGCGGGGGACTACGAGCAGTACTTC. Translating gives CAIRESLAGDYEQYF. The V call is TRBV10-3, the J call TRBJ2-7, with 10 bases that match TRBD2. This CDR3 comprises 15 residues. Germline lookup yields CDR1 ENHRY and CDR2 SYGVKD. V dropped 6 bases and J dropped 3; count of bases not matched to a gene: 8.

This clone was seen just once. Other DNA sequences within the sample encode an identical CDR3. The J gene is TRBJ1-2, the V gene TRBV6-1; D unresolved. This CDR3 contains 14 residues. Germline V lookup: CDR1 MNHNS, CDR2 SASEGT. The V end was cut by 0 bases, the J end by 4 bases, with 9 bases between. CDR3 sequence reads: CASSEAGGVYGYTF. The CDR3 DNA follows: TGTGCCAGCAGTGAAGCGGGCGGGGTCTATGGCTACACCTTC.

The rearrangement joins TRBV6-1 to TRBJ2-5; D gene unclear. Trimming stripped 2 bases from V and 5 bases from J, with 9 bases between. This CDR3 region has 13 residues. Per germline, CDR1 MNHNS and CDR2 SASEGT. CDR3 amino acids: CASSESSHETQYF. The CDR3 nucleotides are TGTGCCAGCAGTGAATCAAGCCATGAGACCCAGTACTTC.

The chain has TRBV9 and TRBJ2-5, with TRBD1 identical over 10 bases. The CDR3 runs to 14 residues. The germline CDR1 and CDR2 sequences are SGDLS and YYNGEE. V shed 3 bases and J 2 bases; nucleotides not matched to a gene: 1. Here the CDR3 DNA reads TGTGCCAGCAGCGCGGGACAGGGGCAAGAGACCCAGTACTTC. Translated, it gives CASSAGQGQETQYF.

The rearrangement links TRBV7-2 to TRBJ1-3; D unresolved. This CDR3 comprises 13 residues. Germline V CDR1 and CDR2: SGHTA, FQGNSA. Trimming stripped 5 bases from V and 4 bases from J, with 9 bases between. In nucleotides, the CDR3 is TGTGCCAGCAGCGCTGGGCCCGGAAACACCATATATTTT. This sequence encodes CASSAGPGNTIYF. Full variable domain (outside the CDR3, taken from reference TRBV7-2 and TRBJ1-3): GAGVSQSPSNKVTEKGKDVELRCDPISGHTALYWYRQSLGQGLEFLIYFQGNSAPDKSGLPSDRFSAERTGGSVSTLTIQRTQQEDSAVYLCASSAGPGNTIYFGEGSWLTVV.

The V and J genes are TRBV30 and TRBJ1-1, with D perhaps TRBD1 (5 bases). Trimming removed 8 bases from V and 0 bases from J, with 7 bases in between. This CDR3 is 11 amino acids long. In germline, CDR1 is GTSNPN, CDR2 SVGIG (reference sequence). This chain's CDR3 is CARGVNTEAFF. The CDR3 bases are TGTGCCCGAGGGGTGAACACTGAAGCTTTCTTT.

This chain joins TRBV4-1 and TRBJ2-5, with D unresolved. In germline, CDR1 is MGHRA, CDR2 YSYEKL. Trimming removed 0 bases at V and 5 bases at J, with 13 bases between. The CDR3 spans 15 residues. The CDR3 DNA sequence: TGCGCCAGCAGCCAAGAGTACCGATCTGTGGAGACCCAGTACTTC. It yields the protein CASSQEYRSVETQYF.

The V and J genes are TRBV6-1 and TRBJ2-7; 12 bases match TRBD2. Trimming cost V 6 bases and J 0 bases; bases outside gene matches: 3. The CDR3 loop spans 15 amino acids. The germline gives CDR1 MNHNS, CDR2 SASEGT. The CDR3 protein is CASSATSGSSYEQYF. CDR3 sequence (DNA): TGTGCCAGCAGCGCGACTAGCGGGAGCTCCTACGAGCAGTACTTC.

This clone turned up a few times. This rearrangement joins TRBV5-1 to TRBJ1-1; no firm D call. Germline V lookup: CDR1 SGHRS, CDR2 YFSETQ. Trimming took 0 bases from V and 1 from J, leaving 4 bases between them. This CDR3 is built from 13 residues. CDR3 coding DNA: TGCGCCAGCAGCTTGGGGGAGAACACTGAAGCTTTCTTT. Protein product: CASSLGENTEAFF. Full variable domain (missing parts from reference TRBV5-1 and TRBJ1-1): KAGVTQTPRYLIKTRGQQVTLSCSPISGHRSVSWYQQTPGQGLQFLFEYFSETQRNKGNFPGRFSGRQFSNSRSEMNVSTLELGDSALYLCASSLGENTEAFFGQGTRLTVV.

The chain's CDR3 is CAWSVGSRRDTQYF. For the CDR3, the DNA is TGTGCCTGGAGTGTAGGTAGTAGACGAGATACGCAGTATTTT. This rearrangement joins TRBV30 to TRBJ2-3; D gene uncertain. CDR1 is GTSNPN, CDR2 SVGIG, per germline (reference sequence). This CDR3 comprises 14 residues. Trimming took off 0 bases at V and 5 bases at J, with 12 bases between the two ends.

CDR3 loop: CASNTQGNTEAFF. The CDR3, as DNA: TGTGCCAGCAACACACAGGGGAACACTGAAGCTTTCTTT. The rearrangement joins TRBV2 to TRBJ1-1, with D possibly TRBD1 on 6 matching bases. Germline V gene lookup returns CDR1 SNHLY and CDR2 FYNNEI. V was clipped by 7 bases and J by 1 base, with 10 bases between them. This CDR3 has 13 residues.

The genes are TRBV20-1 and TRBJ2-7; D is uncertain. The CDR3 extends over 11 amino acids. Germline V gives CDR1 DFQATT, CDR2 SNEGSKA (reference sequence). V was cut by 3 bases and J by 6 bases, with 9 bases left in between. The CDR3 nucleotides are TGCAGTGCTAGTCGGTTGAGCGAGCAGTACTTC. Encoded protein: CSASRLSEQYF.